In this sample, the clone carrying this T cell receptor (beta chain) turned up a few times. Its matching antigen is unknown. This sample is drawn from a study of response to subunit inactivated influenza vaccine. Study outcomes and limitations: Every seasonal influenza vaccination brings in few new T cells, the authors suggested.

The CDR3 sequence is 16 residues long. J lost 1 base, V lost 3 bases, and 6 bases had no gene match. Germline V gives CDR1 MNHEY, CDR2 SMNVEV (reference sequence). TCRdb reprocessed the RT-PCR reads with MiXCR, giving one entry per CDR3 protein. This table has under 200,000 distinct CDR3 sequences, approximately 12% appearing once. The chain carries TRBV27 and TRBJ1-5; TRBD1 agrees at 7 bases. The sequence was obtained from a man in his fifties or sixties who received an inactivated influenza vaccine. Source: CD8+ T cells sorted from PBMCs, taken around 25 months after vaccination. The CDR3 nucleotides are TGTGCCAGCAGTTTCTCCGGGGACAGCAGCAATCAGCCCCAGCATTTT. Translated, it gives CASSFSGDSSNQPQHF.